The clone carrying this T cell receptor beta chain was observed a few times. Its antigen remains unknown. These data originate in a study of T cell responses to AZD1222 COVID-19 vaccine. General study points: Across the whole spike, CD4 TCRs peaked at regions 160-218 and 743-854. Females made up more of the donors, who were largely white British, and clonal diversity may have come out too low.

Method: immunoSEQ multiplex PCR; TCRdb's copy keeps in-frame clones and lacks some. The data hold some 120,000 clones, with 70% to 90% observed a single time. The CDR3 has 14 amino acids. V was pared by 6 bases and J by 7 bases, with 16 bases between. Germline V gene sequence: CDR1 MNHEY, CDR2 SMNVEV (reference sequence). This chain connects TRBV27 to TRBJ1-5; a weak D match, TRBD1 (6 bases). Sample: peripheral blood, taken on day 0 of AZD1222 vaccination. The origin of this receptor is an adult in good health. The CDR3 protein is CASSRTGTVQPQHF. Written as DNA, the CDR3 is TGTGCCAGCAGCCGTACAGGGACGGTCCAGCCCCAGCATTTT.